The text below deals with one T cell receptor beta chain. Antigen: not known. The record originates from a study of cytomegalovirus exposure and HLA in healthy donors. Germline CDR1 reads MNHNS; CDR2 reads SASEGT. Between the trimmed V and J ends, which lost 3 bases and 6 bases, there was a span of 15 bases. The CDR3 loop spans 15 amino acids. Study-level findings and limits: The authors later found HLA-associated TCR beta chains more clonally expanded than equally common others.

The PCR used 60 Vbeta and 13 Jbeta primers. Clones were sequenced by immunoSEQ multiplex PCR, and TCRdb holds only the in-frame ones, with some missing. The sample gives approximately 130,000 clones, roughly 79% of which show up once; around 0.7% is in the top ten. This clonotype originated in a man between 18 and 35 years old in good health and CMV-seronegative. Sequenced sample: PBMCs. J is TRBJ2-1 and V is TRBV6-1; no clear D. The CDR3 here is CASSDQVVIGNEQFF. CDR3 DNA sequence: TGTGCCAGCAGTGACCAGGTCGTGATCGGCAATGAGCAGTTCTTC.